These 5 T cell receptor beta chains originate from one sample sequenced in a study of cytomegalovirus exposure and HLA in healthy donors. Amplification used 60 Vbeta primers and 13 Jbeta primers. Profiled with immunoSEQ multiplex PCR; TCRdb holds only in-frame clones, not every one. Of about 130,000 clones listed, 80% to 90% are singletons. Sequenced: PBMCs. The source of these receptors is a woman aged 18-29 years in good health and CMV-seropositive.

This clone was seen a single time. In DNA form, the CDR3 reads TGTGCCAGCAGCTCCACGACTAGCGGGGCTGATACGCAGTATTTT. Its translation: CASSSTTSGADTQYF. The rearrangement uses TRBV7-8 and TRBJ2-3, with TRBD2 matching over 11 bases. Germline-derived CDR1 and CDR2 are SGHVS and FQNEAQ. Germline trimming cut 4 bases from V and 6 bases from J; bases unmatched to any gene: 6. This CDR3 has 15 amino acids.

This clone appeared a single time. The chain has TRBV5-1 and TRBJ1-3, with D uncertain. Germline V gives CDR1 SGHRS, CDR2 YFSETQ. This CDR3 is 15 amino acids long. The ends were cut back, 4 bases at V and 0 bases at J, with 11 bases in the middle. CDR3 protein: CASSEQTSSGNTIYF. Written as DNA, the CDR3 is TGCGCCAGCAGCGAACAAACCTCCTCTGGAAACACCATATATTTT.

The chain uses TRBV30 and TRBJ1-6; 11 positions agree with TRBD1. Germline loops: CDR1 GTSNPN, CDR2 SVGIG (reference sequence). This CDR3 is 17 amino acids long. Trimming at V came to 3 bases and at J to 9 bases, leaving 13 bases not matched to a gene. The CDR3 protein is CAWSHARDRGMSSPLHF. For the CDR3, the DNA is TGTGCCTGGAGCCATGCCCGGGACAGGGGGATGAGTTCACCCCTCCACTTT.

For the CDR3, the DNA is TGCGCCAGCAGCTCGGGACTTCCGGGGGTTTACGAGCAGTACTTC. It is translated as CASSSGLPGVYEQYF. The chain combines TRBV5-1 with TRBJ2-7; possibly TRBD2 for D (6 bases). Between the trimmed V and J ends, which lost 3 bases and 4 bases, there was a span of 17 bases. The CDR3 has 15 residues. CDR1 SGHRS and CDR2 YFSETQ come from the germline V gene.

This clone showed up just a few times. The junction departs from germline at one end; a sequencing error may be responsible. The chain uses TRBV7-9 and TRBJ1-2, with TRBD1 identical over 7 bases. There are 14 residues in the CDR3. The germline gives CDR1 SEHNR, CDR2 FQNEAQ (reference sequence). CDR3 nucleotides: TGTTCCAGCAGCTTAGGTGGGACAGCCTATGGCTACACCTTC. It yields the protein CSSSLGGTAYGYTF.